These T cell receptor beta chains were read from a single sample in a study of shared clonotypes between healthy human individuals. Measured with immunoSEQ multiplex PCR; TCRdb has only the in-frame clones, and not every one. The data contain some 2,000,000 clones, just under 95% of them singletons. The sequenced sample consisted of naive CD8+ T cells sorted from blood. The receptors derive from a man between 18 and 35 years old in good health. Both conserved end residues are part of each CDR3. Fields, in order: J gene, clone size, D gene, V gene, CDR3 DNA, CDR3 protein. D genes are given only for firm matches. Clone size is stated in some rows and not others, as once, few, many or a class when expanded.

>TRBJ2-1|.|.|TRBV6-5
TGTGCCAGCAGTTGGGCGGGTTTCTCCGAGCAGTTCTTC
CASSWAGFSEQFF
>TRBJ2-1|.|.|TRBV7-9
TGTGCCAGCAGCTCGGGTCAGGGGGGGCTGTACAATGAGCAGTTCTTC
CASSSGQGGLYNEQFF
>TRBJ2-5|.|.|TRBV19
TGTGCCAGTAGTATTCTTAATCAGGAGACCCAGTACTTC
CASSILNQETQYF
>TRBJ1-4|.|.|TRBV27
TGTGCCAGCAGTTTACGGGGGTTTAGTGAAAAACTGTTTTTT
CASSLRGFSEKLFF
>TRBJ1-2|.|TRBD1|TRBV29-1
TGCAGCGTTCTGGGACAGGGGACATATGGCTACACCTTC
CSVLGQGTYGYTF
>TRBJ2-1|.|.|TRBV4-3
TGCGCCAGCAGCCAGGCAGGGAGAGATGAGCAGTTCTTC
CASSQAGRDEQFF
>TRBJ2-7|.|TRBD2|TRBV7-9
TGTGCCAGCAGCAGGACTAGCGGGGGGTACCTGGAAGAGCAGTACTTC
CASSRTSGGYLEEQYF
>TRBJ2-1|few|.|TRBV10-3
TGTGCCATCAGTGAGGATAGAGATGAGCAGTTCTTC
CAISEDRDEQFF
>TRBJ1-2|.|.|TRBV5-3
TGTGCCAGAAGCTTAGGGACCGTAGAGCAGGGTGGCTACACCTTC
CARSLGTVEQGGYTF
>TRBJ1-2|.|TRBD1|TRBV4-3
TGCGCCAGCAGCGGAGGGACAGGGACTAACTATGGCTACACCTTC
CASSGGTGTNYGYTF
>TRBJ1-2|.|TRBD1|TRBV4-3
TGCGCCAGCAGCCAAGGGACAGGGAAGAGTAACTATGGCTACACCTTC
CASSQGTGKSNYGYTF
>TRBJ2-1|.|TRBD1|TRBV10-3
TGTGCCATCAGTGAGTCGAGGGGGACAGGGGACCTCAATGAGCAGTTCTTC
CAISESRGTGDLNEQFF
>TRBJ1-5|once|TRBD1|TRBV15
TGTGCCACCAGCAAGGACAGGGGGCCTGGTCAGCCCCAGCATTTT
CATSKDRGPGQPQHF
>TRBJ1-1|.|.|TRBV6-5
TGTGCCAGCAGTTACTATCAGACCCCAGGGACTGAAGCTTTCTTT
CASSYYQTPGTEAFF
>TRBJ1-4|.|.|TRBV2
TGTGCCAGCAGTGAAGACGCGGGGCAGACGCCGGAGTTGTCGGAAAAACTGTTTTTT
CASSEDAGQTPELSEKLFF
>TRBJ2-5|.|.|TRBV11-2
TGTGCCAGCGGCGAGGACGAGACCCAGTACTTC
CASGEDETQYF
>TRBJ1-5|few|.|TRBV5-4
TGTGCCAGCAGCTTGAAGGGAGGCGGACAGCCCCAGCATTTT
CASSLKGGGQPQHF
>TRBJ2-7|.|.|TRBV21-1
TGTGCCAGGCCCCCCGTCGGGGTTTCCTACGAGCAGTACTTC
CARPPVGVSYEQYF
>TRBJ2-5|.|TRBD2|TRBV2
TGTGCCAGCAGTGAAGCGCCCAGCGGGGAAGAGACCCAGTACTTC
CASSEAPSGEETQYF
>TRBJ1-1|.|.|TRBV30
TGTGCCTGGATTGAGGTGTCGGAGATGAACACTGAAGCTTTCTTT
CAWIEVSEMNTEAFF
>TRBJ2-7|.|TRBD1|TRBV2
TGTGCCAGCAGTGCCTCACAGGGGGACTCCTACGAGCAGTACTTC
CASSASQGDSYEQYF
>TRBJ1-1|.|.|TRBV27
TGTGCCAGCAGTTTATATCGGGGCACAGAAGCTTTCTTT
CASSLYRGTEAFF
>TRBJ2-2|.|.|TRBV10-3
TGTGCCATCACTAGCCACACCGGGGAGCTGTTTTTT
CAITSHTGELFF
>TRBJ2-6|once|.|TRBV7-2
TGTGCCAGCAGTCGACAGGAAGCTGGGGCCAACGTCCTGACTTTC
CASSRQEAGANVLTF
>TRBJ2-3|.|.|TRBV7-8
TGTGCCAGCAGCCTTCGGGTCCCAACACCCCCCACAGATACGCAGTATTTT
CASSLRVPTPPTDTQYF
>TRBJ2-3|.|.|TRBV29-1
TGCAGCGTTGAAGCCCCGGCGAGGGGATCCCCAGATACGCAGTATTTT
CSVEAPARGSPDTQYF
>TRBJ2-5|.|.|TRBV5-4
TGTGCCAGCAGCCCAGCCGAGGGGCACCAAGAGACCCAGTACTTC
CASSPAEGHQETQYF
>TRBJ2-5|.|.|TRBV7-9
TGTGCCAGCAGCGCTCCCCTGCCGGGCCCACAAGAGACCCAGTACTTC
CASSAPLPGPQETQYF
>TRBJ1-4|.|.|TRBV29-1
TGCAGCGGGGGGGACATATCTGAAAAACTGTTTTTT
CSGGDISEKLFF
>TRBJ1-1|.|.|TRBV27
TGTGCCAGCAGTTTAGAGCTGAACACTGAAGCTTTCTTT
CASSLELNTEAFF
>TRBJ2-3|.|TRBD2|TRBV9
TGTGCCAGCAGCGTATTAACTAGCGGGAGTGCAGATACGCAGTATTTT
CASSVLTSGSADTQYF
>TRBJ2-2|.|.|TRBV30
TGTGCCTGGAGACAGGGTTACACCGGGGAGCTGTTTTTT
CAWRQGYTGELFF
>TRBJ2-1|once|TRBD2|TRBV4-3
TGCGCCAGCAGCCAAGACGGACTAGCGACATACAATGAGCAGTTCTTC
CASSQDGLATYNEQFF
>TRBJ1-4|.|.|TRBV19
TGTGCCAGTAGTACCCCCGGTGAGGGGCCTAATGAAAAACTGTTTTTT
CASSTPGEGPNEKLFF
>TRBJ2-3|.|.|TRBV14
TGTGCCAGCAGCCAAGAAGGAGGGGATACGCAGTATTTT
CASSQEGGDTQYF
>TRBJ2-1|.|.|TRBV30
TGTGCCTGGATGCGGCACACCTACAATGAGCAGTTCTTC
CAWMRHTYNEQFF
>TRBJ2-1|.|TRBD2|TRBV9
TGTGCCAGCAGCGGAGCGGGAGAGATCCATGAGCAGTTCTTC
CASSGAGEIHEQFF
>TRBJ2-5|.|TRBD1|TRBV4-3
TGCGCCAGCAGCCAAGAACAGGGGGAGACCCAGTACTTC
CASSQEQGETQYF
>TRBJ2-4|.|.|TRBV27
TGTGCCAGCAGATACTTAGGGGACGAAAACATTCAGTACTTC
CASRYLGDENIQYF
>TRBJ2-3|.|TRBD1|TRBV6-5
TGTGCCAGCAGTCCCCGGACAGGTAGAACAGATACGCAGTATTTT
CASSPRTGRTDTQYF
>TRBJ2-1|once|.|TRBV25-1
TGTGCCAGCAGTGAATCTGTGGTTTTCTCCTACAATGAGCAGTTCTTC
CASSESVVFSYNEQFF
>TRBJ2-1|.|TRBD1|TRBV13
TGTGCCATACAACAGGGGAATGAGCAGTTCTTC
CAIQQGNEQFF
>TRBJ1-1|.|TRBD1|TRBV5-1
TGCGCCAGCAGCTTGTATAGTATCAGGGGGCAGATGAACACTGAAGCTTTCTTT
CASSLYSIRGQMNTEAFF
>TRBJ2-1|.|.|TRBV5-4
TGTGCCAGCACCCTAGGCATTAGCGACTACAATGAGCAGTTCTTC
CASTLGISDYNEQFF
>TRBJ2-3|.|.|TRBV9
TGTGCCAGCAGCCCCCGGATCTCCGAGCGGGATACGCAGTATTTT
CASSPRISERDTQYF
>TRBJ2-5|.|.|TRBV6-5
TGTGCCAGCAGCTTAGCGTTCGGGGAGACCCAGTACTTC
CASSLAFGETQYF
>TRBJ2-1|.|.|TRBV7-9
TGTGCCAGCGAGGGAAGCGGTTGGAATGAGCAGTTCTTC
CASEGSGWNEQFF
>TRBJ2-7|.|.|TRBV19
TGTGCCAGTAGTATAGGGCCGGAATACGAGCAGTACTTC
CASSIGPEYEQYF
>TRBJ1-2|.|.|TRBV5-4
TGTGCCAGCAGCTTGCTTCAGGGGAATATAGGCTACACCTTC
CASSLLQGNIGYTF
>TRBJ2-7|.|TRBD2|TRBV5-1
TGCGCCAGCAGCTTGGCGCGGGAGGAGGGTGGGGGAACCTACGAGCAGTACTTC
CASSLAREEGGGTYEQYF
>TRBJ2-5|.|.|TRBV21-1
TGTGCCAGCAGTCCGTACGCCAACCAAGAGACCCAGTACTTC
CASSPYANQETQYF
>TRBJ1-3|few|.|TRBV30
TGTGCCTGGAGTGTAGACATCGGAAACACCATATATTTT
CAWSVDIGNTIYF
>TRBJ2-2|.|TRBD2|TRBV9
TGTGCCAGCAGCGTAGAAGGAGCGGGAGGGCTCCAGAACCGGGAGCTGTTTTTT
CASSVEGAGGLQNRELFF
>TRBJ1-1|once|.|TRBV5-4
TGTGCCAGCAGCCGCGGGACCGAGAACACTGAAGCTTTCTTT
CASSRGTENTEAFF
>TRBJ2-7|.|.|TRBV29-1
TGCAGCGTTGAAGATAGGGAGTCCTACGAGCAGTACTTC
CSVEDRESYEQYF
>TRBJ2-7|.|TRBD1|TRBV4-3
TGCGCCAGCAGCCAAGATACAGGGGCCGAGCAGTACTTC
CASSQDTGAEQYF
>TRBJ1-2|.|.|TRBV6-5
TGTGCCAGCGCAGCAGTCAGCTCTAACTATGGCTACACCTTC
CASAAVSSNYGYTF
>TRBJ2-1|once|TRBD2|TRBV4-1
TGCGCCAGCAGCCAACTGCTAGCGGGTAATGGTGAGCAGTTCTTC
CASSQLLAGNGEQFF
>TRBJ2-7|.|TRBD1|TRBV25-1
TGTGCCAGCAGTGAAGGGACAGCCTACTCTTCCTACGAGCAGTACTTC
CASSEGTAYSSYEQYF
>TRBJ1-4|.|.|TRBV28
TGTGCCAGCAGCCACGGGGCGGAGGGGCTCTATGAAAAACTGTTTTTT
CASSHGAEGLYEKLFF